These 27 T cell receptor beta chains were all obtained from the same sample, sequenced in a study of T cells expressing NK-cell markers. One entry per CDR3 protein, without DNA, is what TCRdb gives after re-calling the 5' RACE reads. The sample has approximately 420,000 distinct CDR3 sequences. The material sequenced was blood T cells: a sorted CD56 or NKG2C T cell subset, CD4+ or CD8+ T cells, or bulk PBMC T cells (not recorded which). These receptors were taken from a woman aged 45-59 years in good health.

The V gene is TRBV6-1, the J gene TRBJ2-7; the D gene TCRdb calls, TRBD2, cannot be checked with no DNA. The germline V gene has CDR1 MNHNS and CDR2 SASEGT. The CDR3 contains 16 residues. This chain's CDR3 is CASSDGPGLVIYEQYF.

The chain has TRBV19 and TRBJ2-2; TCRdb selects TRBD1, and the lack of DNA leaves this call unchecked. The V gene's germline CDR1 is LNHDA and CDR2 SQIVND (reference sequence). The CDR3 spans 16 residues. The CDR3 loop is CASRSAGWGETGELFF.

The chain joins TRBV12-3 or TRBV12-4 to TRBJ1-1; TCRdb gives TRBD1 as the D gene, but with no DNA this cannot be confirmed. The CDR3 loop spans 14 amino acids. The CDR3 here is CASRGAGRNTEAFF.

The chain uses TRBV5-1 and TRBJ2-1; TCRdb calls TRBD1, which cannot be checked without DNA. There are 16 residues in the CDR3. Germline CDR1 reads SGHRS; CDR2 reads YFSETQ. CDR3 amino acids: CASSLEGPGVGNEQFF.

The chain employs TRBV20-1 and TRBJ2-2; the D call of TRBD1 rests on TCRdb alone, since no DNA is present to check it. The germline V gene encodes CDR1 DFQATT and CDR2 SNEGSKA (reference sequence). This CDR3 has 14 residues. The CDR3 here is CSAGLTENTGELFF.

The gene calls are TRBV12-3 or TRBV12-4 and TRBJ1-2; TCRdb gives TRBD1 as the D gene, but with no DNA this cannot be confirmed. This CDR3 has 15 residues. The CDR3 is CASRLTGGGSYGYTF.

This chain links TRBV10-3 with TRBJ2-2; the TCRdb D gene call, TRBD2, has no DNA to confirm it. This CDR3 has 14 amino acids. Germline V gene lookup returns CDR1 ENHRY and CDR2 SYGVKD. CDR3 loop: CATFRGSGTGELFF.

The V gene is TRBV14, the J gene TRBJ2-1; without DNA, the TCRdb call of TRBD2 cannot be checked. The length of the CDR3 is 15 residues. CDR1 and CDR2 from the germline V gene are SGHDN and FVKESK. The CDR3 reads CASSQRLAGSNEQFF.

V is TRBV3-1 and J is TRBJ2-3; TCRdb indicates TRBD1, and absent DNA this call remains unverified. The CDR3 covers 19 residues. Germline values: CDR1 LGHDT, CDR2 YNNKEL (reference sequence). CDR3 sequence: CASSPEAPGHRGTTDTQYF.

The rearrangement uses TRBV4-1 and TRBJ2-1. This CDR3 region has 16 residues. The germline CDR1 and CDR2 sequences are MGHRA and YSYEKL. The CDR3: CASSQRGRADNNEQFF.

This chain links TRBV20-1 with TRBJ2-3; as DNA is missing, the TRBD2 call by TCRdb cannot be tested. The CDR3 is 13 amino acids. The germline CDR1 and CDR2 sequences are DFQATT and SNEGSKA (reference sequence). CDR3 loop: CSGVAEGTDTQYF.

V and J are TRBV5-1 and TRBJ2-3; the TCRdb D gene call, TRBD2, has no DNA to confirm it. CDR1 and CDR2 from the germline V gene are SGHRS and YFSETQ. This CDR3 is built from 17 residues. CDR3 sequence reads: CASSPRRPGTLPDTQYF.

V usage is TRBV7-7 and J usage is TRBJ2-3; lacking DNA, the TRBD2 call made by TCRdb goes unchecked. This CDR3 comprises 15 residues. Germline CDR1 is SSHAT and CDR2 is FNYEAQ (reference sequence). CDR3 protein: CASSFGRANTDTQYF.

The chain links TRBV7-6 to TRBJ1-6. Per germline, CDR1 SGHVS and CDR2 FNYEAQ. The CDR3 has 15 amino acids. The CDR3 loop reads CASSLETWANSPLHF.

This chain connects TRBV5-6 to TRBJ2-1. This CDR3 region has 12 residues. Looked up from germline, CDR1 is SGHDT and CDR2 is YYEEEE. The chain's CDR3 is CASSLADAEQFF.

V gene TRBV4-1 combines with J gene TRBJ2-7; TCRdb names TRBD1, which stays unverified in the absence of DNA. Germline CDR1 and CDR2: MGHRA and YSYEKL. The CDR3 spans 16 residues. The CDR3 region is CASSRIQGGGHYEQYF.

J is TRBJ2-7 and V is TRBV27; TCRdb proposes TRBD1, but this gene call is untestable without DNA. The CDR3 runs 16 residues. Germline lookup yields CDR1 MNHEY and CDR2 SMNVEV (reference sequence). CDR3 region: CASSFNLGAVFYEQYF.

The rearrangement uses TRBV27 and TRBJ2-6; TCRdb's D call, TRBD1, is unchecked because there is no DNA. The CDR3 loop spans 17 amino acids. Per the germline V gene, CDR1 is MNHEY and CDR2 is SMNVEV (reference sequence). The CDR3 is CASRRIQGSSGANVLTF.

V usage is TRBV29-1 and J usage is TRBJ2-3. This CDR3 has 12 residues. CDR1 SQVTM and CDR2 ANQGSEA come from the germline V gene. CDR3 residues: CSVAARWDTQYF.

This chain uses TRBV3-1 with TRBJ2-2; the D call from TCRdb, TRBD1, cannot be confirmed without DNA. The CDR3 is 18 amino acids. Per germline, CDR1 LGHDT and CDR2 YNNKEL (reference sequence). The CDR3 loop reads CASSQRPGWGTNTGELFF.

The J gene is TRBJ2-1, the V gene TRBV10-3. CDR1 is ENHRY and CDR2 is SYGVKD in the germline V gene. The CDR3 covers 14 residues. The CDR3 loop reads CAISEMAALGEQFF.

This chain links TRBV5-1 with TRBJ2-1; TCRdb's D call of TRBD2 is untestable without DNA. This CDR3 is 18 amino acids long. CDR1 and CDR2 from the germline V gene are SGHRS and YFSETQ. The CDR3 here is CASSAGLAGLSSYNEQFF.

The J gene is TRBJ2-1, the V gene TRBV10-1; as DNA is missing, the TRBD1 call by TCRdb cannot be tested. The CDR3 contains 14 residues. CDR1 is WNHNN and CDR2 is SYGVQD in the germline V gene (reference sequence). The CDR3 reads CASSVQGAGGEQFF.

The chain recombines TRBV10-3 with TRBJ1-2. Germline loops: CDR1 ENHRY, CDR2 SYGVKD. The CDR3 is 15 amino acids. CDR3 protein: CAISDGIGPAEGYTF.

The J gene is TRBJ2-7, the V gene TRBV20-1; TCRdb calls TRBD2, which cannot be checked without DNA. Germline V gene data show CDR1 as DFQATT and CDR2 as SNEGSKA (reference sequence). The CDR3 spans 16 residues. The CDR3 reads CSASYTSGRAQYEQYF.

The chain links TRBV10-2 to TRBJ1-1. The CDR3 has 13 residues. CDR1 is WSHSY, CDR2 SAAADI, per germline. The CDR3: CASSETQPAEAFF.

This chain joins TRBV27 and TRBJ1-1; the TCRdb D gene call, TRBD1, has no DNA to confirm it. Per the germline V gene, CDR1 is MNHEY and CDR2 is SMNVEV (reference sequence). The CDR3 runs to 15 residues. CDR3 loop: CASSIDPGTGSLELF.